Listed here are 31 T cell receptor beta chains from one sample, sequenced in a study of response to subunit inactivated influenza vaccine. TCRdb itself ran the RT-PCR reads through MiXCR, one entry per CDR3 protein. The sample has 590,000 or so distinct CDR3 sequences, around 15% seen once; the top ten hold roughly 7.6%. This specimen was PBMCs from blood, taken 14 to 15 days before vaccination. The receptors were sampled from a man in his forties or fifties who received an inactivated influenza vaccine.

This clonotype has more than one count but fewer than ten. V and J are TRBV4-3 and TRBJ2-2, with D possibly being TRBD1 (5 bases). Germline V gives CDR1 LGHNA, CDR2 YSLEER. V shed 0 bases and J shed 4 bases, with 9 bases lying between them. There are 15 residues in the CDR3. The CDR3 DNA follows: TGCGCCAGCAGCCAAGACGCCAGGGTCACCGGGGAGCTGTTTTTT. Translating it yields CASSQDARVTGELFF.

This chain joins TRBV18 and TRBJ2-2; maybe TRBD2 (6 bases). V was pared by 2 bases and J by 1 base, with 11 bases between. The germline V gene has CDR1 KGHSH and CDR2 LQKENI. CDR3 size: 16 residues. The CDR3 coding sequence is TGTGCCAGCTCACCAAACGGCGGGAAGAACACCGGGGAGCTGTTTTTT. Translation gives CASSPNGGKNTGELFF.

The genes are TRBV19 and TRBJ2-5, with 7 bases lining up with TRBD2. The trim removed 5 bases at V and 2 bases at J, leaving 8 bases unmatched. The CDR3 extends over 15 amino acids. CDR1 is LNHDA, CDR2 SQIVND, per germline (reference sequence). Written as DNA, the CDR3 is TGTGCCAGTAGTTACGGACTAGGAGGTCAAGAGACCCAGTACTTC. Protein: CASSYGLGGQETQYF.

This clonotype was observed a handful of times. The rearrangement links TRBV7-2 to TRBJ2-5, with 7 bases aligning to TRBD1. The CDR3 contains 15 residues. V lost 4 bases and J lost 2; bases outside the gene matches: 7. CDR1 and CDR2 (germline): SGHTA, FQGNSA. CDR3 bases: TGTGCCAGCAGCTCAGGGGGTTGGAGTCAAGAGACCCAGTACTTC. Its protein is CASSSGGWSQETQYF.

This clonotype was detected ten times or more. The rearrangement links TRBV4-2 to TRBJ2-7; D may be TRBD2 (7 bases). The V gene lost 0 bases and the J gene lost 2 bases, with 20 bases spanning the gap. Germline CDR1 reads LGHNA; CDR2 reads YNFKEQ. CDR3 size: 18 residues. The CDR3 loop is CASSQEGLSRGAPYEQYF. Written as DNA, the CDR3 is TGTGCCAGCAGCCAAGAGGGTCTTAGCCGGGGGGCCCCCTACGAGCAGTACTTC.

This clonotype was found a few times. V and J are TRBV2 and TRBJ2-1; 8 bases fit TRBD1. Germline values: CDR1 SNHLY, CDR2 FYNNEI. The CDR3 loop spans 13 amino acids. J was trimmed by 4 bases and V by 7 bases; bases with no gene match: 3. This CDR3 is CASNQGAYNEQFF. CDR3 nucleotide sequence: TGTGCCAGCAACCAGGGGGCTTACAATGAGCAGTTCTTC.

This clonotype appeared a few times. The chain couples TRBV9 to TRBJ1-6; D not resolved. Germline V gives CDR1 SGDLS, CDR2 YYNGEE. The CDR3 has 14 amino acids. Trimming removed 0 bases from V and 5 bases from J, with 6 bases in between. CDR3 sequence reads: CASSVEVDNSPLHF. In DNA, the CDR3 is TGTGCCAGCAGCGTAGAGGTTGATAATTCACCCCTCCACTTT.

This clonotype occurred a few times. The DNA of the CDR3 is TGTGCCAGCAGCTTAGGGACGGGAGGTCACAATGAGCAGTTCTTC. This translates into CASSLGTGGHNEQFF. The chain recombines TRBV7-8 with TRBJ2-1; 7 bases map to TRBD2. The CDR3 contains 15 residues. V lost 1 base to trimming and J lost 5 bases; unmatched junction nucleotides: 5. The germline V gene encodes CDR1 SGHVS and CDR2 FQNEAQ.

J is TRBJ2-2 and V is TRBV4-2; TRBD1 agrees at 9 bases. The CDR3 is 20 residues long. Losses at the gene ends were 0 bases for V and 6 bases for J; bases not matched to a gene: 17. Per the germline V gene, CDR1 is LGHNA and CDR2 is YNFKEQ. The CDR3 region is CASSQDLLGAGTGTAGELFF. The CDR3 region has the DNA TGTGCCAGCAGCCAAGATCTTTTGGGGGCAGGGACAGGGACCGCCGGGGAGCTGTTTTTT.

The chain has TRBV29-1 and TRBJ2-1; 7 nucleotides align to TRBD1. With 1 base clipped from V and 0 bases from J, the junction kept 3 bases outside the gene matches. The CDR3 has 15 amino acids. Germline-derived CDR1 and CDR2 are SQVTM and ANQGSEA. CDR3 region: CSVEGDRISYNEQFF. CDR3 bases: TGCAGCGTTGAAGGGGACAGAATCTCCTACAATGAGCAGTTCTTC.

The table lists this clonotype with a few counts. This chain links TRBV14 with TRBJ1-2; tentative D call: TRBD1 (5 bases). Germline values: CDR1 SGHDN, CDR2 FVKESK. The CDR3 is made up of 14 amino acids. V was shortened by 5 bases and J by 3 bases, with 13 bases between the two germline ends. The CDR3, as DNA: TGTGCCAGCAGCGAGGCCGAGGGGTACTATGGCTACACCTTC. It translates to CASSEAEGYYGYTF. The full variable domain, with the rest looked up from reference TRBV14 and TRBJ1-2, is EAGVTQFPSHSVIEKGQTVTLRCDPISGHDNLYWYRRVMGKEIKFLLHFVKESKQDESGMPNNRFLAERTGGTYSTLKVQPAELEDSGVYFCASSEAEGYYGYTFGSGTRLTVV.

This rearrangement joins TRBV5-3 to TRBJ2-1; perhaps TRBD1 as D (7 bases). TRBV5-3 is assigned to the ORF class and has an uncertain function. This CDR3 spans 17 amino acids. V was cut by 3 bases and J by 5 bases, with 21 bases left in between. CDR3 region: CARSSNPGDSLNNEQFF. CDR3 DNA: TGTGCCAGAAGCTCCAACCCGGGGGACAGCCTGAACAATGAGCAGTTCTTC.

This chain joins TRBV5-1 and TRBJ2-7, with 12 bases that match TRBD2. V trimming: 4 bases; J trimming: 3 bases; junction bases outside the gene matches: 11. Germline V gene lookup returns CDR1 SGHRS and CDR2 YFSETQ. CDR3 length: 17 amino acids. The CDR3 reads CASSGTETSGRIYEQYF. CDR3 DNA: TGCGCCAGCAGCGGAACCGAAACTAGCGGGAGGATCTACGAGCAGTACTTC.

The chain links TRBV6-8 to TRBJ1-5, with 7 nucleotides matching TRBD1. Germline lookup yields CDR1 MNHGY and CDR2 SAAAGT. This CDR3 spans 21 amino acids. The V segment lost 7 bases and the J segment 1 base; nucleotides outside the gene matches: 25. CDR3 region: CASNNEPLHRDSLGSNQPQHF. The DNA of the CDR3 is TGTGCCAGCAACAACGAACCCCTCCACCGGGACAGCCTCGGAAGCAATCAGCCCCAGCATTTT.

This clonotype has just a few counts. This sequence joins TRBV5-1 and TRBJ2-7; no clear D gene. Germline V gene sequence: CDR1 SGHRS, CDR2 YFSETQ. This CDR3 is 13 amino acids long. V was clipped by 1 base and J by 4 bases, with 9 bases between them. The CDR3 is CASSLWGTYEQYF. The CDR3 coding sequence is TGCGCCAGCAGCTTGTGGGGTACTTACGAGCAGTACTTC.

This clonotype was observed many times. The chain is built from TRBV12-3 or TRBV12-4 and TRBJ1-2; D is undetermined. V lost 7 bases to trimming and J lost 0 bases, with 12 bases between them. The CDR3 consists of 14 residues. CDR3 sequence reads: CASTLGRTNYGYTF. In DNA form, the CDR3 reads TGTGCCAGCACCCTGGGGAGGACTAACTATGGCTACACCTTC.

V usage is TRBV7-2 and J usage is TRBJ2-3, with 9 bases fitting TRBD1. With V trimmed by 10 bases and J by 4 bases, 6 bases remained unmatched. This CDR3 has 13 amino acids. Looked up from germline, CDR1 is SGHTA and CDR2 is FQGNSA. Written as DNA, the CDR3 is TGTGCCATCCAGGGACAGGGAGCAGATACGCAGTATTTT. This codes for CAIQGQGADTQYF.

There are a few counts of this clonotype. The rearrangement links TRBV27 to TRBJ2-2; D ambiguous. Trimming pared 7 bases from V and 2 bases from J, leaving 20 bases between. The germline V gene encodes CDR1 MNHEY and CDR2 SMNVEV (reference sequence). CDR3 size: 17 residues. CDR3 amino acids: CASTSWLRQPNTGELFF. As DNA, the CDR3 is TGTGCCAGCACCTCGTGGTTGAGACAACCAAACACCGGGGAGCTGTTTTTT.

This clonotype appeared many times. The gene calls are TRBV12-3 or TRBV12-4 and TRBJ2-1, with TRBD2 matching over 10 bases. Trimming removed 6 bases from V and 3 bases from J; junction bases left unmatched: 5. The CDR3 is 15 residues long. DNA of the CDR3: TGTGCCAGCAGGCTAGCGGGAGTTATCTACAATGAGCAGTTCTTC. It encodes CASRLAGVIYNEQFF.

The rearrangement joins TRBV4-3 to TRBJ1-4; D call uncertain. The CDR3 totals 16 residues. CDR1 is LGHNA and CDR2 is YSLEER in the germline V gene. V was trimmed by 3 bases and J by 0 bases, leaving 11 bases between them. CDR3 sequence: CASSHRLSSTNEKLFF. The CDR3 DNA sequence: TGCGCCAGCAGCCACCGACTGTCTTCAACTAATGAAAAACTGTTTTTT.

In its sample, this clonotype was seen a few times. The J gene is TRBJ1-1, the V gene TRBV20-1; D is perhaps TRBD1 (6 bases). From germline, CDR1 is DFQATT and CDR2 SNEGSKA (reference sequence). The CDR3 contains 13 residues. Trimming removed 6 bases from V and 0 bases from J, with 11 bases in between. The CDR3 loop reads CSAQTGVNTEAFF. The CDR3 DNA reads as TGCAGTGCCCAGACAGGAGTGAACACTGAAGCTTTCTTT.

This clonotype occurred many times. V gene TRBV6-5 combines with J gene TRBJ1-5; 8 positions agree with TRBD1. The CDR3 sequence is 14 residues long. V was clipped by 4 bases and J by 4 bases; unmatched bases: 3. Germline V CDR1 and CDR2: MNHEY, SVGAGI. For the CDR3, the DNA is TGTGCCAGCAGTTTCGGACAGGGTAATCAGCCCCAGCATTTT. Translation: CASSFGQGNQPQHF.

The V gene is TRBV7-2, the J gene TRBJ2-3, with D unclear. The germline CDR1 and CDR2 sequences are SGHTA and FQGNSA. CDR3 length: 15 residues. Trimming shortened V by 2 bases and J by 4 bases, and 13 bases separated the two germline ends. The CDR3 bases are TGTGCCAGCAGCTTAAATCTTCAGGTCCCAGATACGCAGTATTTT. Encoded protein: CASSLNLQVPDTQYF.

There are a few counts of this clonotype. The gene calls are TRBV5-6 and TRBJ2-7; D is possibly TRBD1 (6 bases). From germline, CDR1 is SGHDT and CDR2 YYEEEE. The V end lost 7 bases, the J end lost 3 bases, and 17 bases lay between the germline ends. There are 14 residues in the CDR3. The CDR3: CASAPGTLGYEQYF. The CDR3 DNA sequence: TGTGCCAGCGCGCCCGGGACATTGGGCTACGAGCAGTACTTC.

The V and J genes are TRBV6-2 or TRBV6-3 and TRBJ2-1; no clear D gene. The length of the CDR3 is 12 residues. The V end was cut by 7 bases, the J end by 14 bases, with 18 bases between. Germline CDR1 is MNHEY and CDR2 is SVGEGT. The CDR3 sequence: CASTSEQRLEFF. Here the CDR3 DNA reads TGTGCCAGCACTTCAGAACAGAGACTCGAGTTCTTC.

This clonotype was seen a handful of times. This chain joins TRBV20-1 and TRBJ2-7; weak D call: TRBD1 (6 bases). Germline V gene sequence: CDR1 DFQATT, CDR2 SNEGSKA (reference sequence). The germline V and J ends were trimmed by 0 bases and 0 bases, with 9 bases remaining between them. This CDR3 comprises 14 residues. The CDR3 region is CSAREGGRSYEQYF. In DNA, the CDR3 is TGCAGTGCTAGAGAAGGGGGACGCTCCTACGAGCAGTACTTC.

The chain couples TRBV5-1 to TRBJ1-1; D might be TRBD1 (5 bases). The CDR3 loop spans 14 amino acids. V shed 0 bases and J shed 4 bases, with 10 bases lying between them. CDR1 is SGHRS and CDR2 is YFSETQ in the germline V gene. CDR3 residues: CASSLEGVSTEAFF. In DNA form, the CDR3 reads TGCGCCAGCAGCTTGGAAGGGGTAAGCACTGAAGCTTTCTTT.

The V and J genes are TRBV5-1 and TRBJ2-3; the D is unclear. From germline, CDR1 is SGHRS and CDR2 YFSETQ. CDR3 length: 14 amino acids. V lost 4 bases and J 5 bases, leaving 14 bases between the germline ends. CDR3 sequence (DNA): TGCGCCAGCAGCCGCTGGACCACCGAAGATACGCAGTATTTT. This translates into CASSRWTTEDTQYF.

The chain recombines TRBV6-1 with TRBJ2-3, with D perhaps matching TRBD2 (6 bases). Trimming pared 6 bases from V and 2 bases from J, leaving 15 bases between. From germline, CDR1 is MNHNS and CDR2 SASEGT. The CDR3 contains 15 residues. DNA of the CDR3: TGTGCCAGCAGCGTCGGGGCGGGAACCACAGATACGCAGTATTTT. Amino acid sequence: CASSVGAGTTDTQYF.

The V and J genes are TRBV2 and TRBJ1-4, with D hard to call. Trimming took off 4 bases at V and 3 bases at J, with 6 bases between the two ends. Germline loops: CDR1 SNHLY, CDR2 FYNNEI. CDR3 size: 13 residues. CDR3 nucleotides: TGTGCCAGCAGTGGAGGACCTAATGAAAAACTGTTTTTT. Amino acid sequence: CASSGGPNEKLFF.

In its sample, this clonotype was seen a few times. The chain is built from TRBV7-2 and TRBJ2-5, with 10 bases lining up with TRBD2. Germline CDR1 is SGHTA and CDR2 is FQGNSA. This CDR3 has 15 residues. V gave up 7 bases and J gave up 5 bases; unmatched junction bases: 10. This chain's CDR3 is CASKKTSGRGETQYF. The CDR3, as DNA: TGTGCCAGCAAGAAGACTAGCGGGCGAGGCGAGACCCAGTACTTC.